The 26 T cell receptor beta chains below come from one sample, sequenced in a study of blood T cell repertoires in COVID-19. The method was immunoSEQ multiplex PCR; TCRdb's version includes in-frame clones alone and lacks a portion of them. Here the sample spans 200,000 or so clones, 70% to 90% being singletons. The sequenced material came from peripheral blood. The receptors here all came from a person between 65 and 79 years old with COVID-19, enrolled during active disease.

The chain joins TRBV27 to TRBJ2-3; maybe TRBD2 (5 bases). CDR1 MNHEY and CDR2 SMNVEV come from the germline V gene (reference sequence). This CDR3 is 14 amino acids long. V was trimmed by 7 bases and J by 0 bases, leaving 11 bases between them. In nucleotides, the CDR3 is TGTGCCAGCAACCGCGGCGGGAGCACAGATACGCAGTATTTT. This codes for CASNRGGSTDTQYF.

The rearrangement joins TRBV10-3 to TRBJ2-2, with 12 positions matching TRBD2. The CDR3 runs 17 residues. The junction had 7 bases not matched to a gene; V was cut back by 3 bases and J by 5 bases. From germline, CDR1 is ENHRY and CDR2 SYGVKD. The CDR3 DNA reads TGTGCCATCAGTGACTTGACTAGCGGGGGAGATACCGGGGAGCTGTTTTTT. Protein: CAISDLTSGGDTGELFF.

The rearrangement links TRBV15 to TRBJ2-6; D possibly corresponds to TRBD1 (6 bases). Trimming stripped 3 bases from V and 0 bases from J, with 9 bases between. The CDR3 totals 16 residues. Germline CDR1 LNHNV, CDR2 YYDKDF (reference sequence). The CDR3 bases are TGTGCCACCAGCAGGGAGACAGGCTCTGGGGCCAACGTCCTGACTTTC. Its translation is CATSRETGSGANVLTF.

The chain couples TRBV10-3 to TRBJ1-4; 12 positions match TRBD1. The CDR3 loop spans 15 amino acids. V dropped 7 bases and J dropped 7; count of bases not matched to a gene: 7. CDR1 ENHRY and CDR2 SYGVKD come from the germline V gene. CDR3 nucleotide sequence: TGTGCCATCATACCCCGGGACAGGGGGCCTGAAAAACTGTTTTTT. The encoded protein is CAIIPRDRGPEKLFF.

The CDR3 coding sequence is TGTGCCAGCAGTTTCTCTACAGTCAATGGCTACACCTTC. Amino acid sequence: CASSFSTVNGYTF. The rearrangement uses TRBV28 and TRBJ1-2; D is undetermined. The V end was cut by 3 bases, the J end by 6 bases, with 11 bases between. In germline, CDR1 is MDHEN, CDR2 SYDVKM. This CDR3 spans 13 amino acids.

J is TRBJ1-1 and V is TRBV6-1; D remains unclear. The V gene's germline CDR1 is MNHNS and CDR2 SASEGT. The CDR3 contains 16 residues. V was clipped by 4 bases and J by 1 base, with 16 bases between them. CDR3 protein: CASSVFSSRENTEAFF. CDR3 nucleotide sequence: TGTGCCAGCAGTGTTTTTAGCTCGCGGGAGAACACTGAAGCTTTCTTT.

This chain's CDR3 is CASNRQGMHGYTF. For the CDR3, the DNA is TGTGCCAGCAACAGACAGGGGATGCATGGCTACACCTTC. This chain uses TRBV28 with TRBJ1-2; 8 bases map to TRBD1. Germline values: CDR1 MDHEN, CDR2 SYDVKM. Losses at the gene ends were 7 bases for V and 6 bases for J; bases not matched to a gene: 7. The CDR3 covers 13 residues.

The gene calls are TRBV28 and TRBJ1-2; the match to TRBD1 covers 7 bases. This CDR3 is 12 amino acids long. Germline V gives CDR1 MDHEN, CDR2 SYDVKM. Trimming took 7 bases from V and 7 from J; bases not matched to a gene: 6. CDR3 sequence (DNA): TGTGCCAGCAACGTCGGGACAGCTGGCTACACCTTC. The encoded protein is CASNVGTAGYTF.

The rearrangement uses TRBV28 and TRBJ1-5; no clear D gene. CDR1 is MDHEN, CDR2 SYDVKM, per germline. The CDR3 length is 13 residues. The V and J ends lost 6 bases and 9 bases respectively, with 15 bases between them. The chain's CDR3 is CASSAPGNRPQHF. The DNA of the CDR3 is TGTGCCAGCAGCGCGCCGGGTAATAGGCCCCAGCATTTT.

The CDR3, as DNA: TGTGCCAGCAGCTTAGTGGGGGGACACGAGCAGTACTTC. Amino acids: CASSLVGGHEQYF. The gene calls are TRBV11-2 and TRBJ2-7, with D maybe TRBD2 (6 bases). The CDR3 is 13 residues long. The germline V gene encodes CDR1 SGHAT and CDR2 FQNNGV. Trimming cost V 1 base and J 5 bases, with 9 bases left between them.

This clone was observed once. V usage is TRBV6-2 or TRBV6-3 and J usage is TRBJ2-2, with 7 bases fitting TRBD1. V lost 6 bases and J lost 1; bases outside the gene matches: 11. Germline assignment: CDR1 MNHEY and CDR2 SVGEGT. The CDR3 is 17 amino acids. The CDR3 reads CASSSGLRTGNTGELFF. The CDR3 coding sequence is TGTGCCAGCAGCTCTGGGCTCAGGACAGGGAACACCGGGGAGCTGTTTTTT.

The gene calls are TRBV6-5 and TRBJ1-4; possible D gene TRBD1, 5 bases. The ends were cut back, 4 bases at V and 6 bases at J, with 15 bases in the middle. CDR3 size: 15 residues. CDR1 is MNHEY and CDR2 is SVGAGI in the germline V gene. CDR3 region: CASSFQSRVDEKLFF. CDR3 DNA: TGTGCCAGCAGTTTCCAGTCCAGGGTGGATGAAAAACTGTTTTTT.

The V and J genes are TRBV28 and TRBJ1-5, with 7 positions matching TRBD1. The length of the CDR3 is 17 residues. Germline-derived CDR1 and CDR2 are MDHEN and SYDVKM. The junction had 12 bases not matched to a gene; V was cut back by 6 bases and J by 1 base. The CDR3 DNA reads TGTGCCAGCAGGTCAACAGGGGCCCGGTTAAGCAATCAGCCCCAGCATTTT. Its protein product is CASRSTGARLSNQPQHF.

A single count supports this clone. The chain couples TRBV9 to TRBJ1-3, with TRBD1 identical over 10 bases. Germline assignment: CDR1 SGDLS and CDR2 YYNGEE. This CDR3 contains 14 residues. With 0 bases clipped from V and 7 bases from J, the junction kept 1 base outside the gene matches. For the CDR3, the DNA is TGTGCCAGCAGCGTAGGGGGACAGGGGAACACCATATATTTT. Translated: CASSVGGQGNTIYF.

The gene calls are TRBV27 and TRBJ2-3; no clear D. Germline CDR1 MNHEY, CDR2 SMNVEV (reference sequence). V was trimmed by 3 bases and J by 6 bases, leaving 13 bases between them. The CDR3 has 14 residues. CDR3 protein: CASSLSTRPDTQYF. The CDR3 region has the DNA TGTGCCAGCAGTTTGTCGACTCGACCTGATACGCAGTATTTT.

The V and J genes are TRBV3-1 (or the pseudogene TRBV3-2) and TRBJ2-1, with TRBD1 identical over 8 bases. The CDR3 spans 17 residues. Germline values: CDR1 LGHDT, CDR2 YNNKEL (reference sequence). V dropped 0 bases and J dropped 2; count of bases not matched to a gene: 6. The CDR3 spells CASSQDQGAGAYNEQFF. The CDR3 DNA follows: TGTGCCAGCAGCCAAGATCAGGGGGCCGGGGCCTACAATGAGCAGTTCTTC.

V usage is TRBV7-3 and J usage is TRBJ2-7, with 11 bases that match TRBD2. This CDR3 region has 15 residues. Germline V gene data show CDR1 as SGHTA and CDR2 as FQGTGA. V shed 4 bases, J shed 7 bases, and the junction held 9 bases outside the gene matches. The CDR3 spells CASSSQLAGAGEQYF. The CDR3 nucleotides are TGTGCCAGCAGCTCCCAACTAGCGGGAGCAGGGGAGCAGTACTTC.

The rearrangement uses TRBV5-8 and TRBJ1-4, with a tentative D call TRBD1 (6 bases). The V and J ends lost 2 bases and 8 bases respectively, with 16 bases between them. From germline, CDR1 is SGHTS and CDR2 YDEGEE. This CDR3 has 15 amino acids. The CDR3 loop reads CASSFVEQGYEKLFF. The CDR3 DNA reads TGTGCCAGCAGCTTTGTCGAACAGGGTTACGAAAAACTGTTTTTT.

The chain employs TRBV27 and TRBJ2-4; TRBD1 matches 8 bases. V gave up 3 bases and J gave up 9 bases; unmatched junction bases: 7. Germline V gives CDR1 MNHEY, CDR2 SMNVEV (reference sequence). CDR3 length: 14 amino acids. The CDR3 here is CASSFAGGLAIQYF. CDR3 sequence (DNA): TGTGCCAGCAGTTTTGCAGGGGGCCTCGCCATTCAGTACTTC.

The gene calls are TRBV6-5 and TRBJ2-5; perhaps TRBD2 as D (6 bases). The CDR3 is made up of 11 amino acids. Trimming took 6 bases from V and 4 from J, leaving 6 bases between them. CDR1 and CDR2 (germline): MNHEY, SVGAGI. CDR3 sequence reads: CASRGGETQYF. CDR3 nucleotide sequence: TGTGCCAGCAGGGGGGGAGAGACCCAGTACTTC.

The chain couples TRBV11-2 to TRBJ1-1; possibly TRBD1 for D (6 bases). The CDR3 has 14 amino acids. Trimming took off 1 base at V and 7 bases at J, with 13 bases between the two ends. Germline assignment: CDR1 SGHAT and CDR2 FQNNGV. Here the CDR3 reads CASSLVWGQDEAFF. DNA for the CDR3: TGTGCCAGCAGCTTAGTCTGGGGGCAGGATGAAGCTTTCTTT.

This clone was detected only once. V and J are TRBV11-2 and TRBJ1-1, with a weak D call TRBD1 (5 bases). Trimming shortened V by 8 bases and J by 11 bases, and 21 bases separated the two germline ends. Germline CDR1 SGHAT, CDR2 FQNNGV. The CDR3 loop spans 13 amino acids. CDR3 in DNA: TGTGCCAGCGCGGTTGACGGCCCGGGGGGGGCTTTCTTT. Protein product: CASAVDGPGGAFF.

This clone was found a few times. V and J are TRBV7-2 and TRBJ1-3; D not resolved. This CDR3 contains 15 residues. Germline lookup yields CDR1 SGHTA and CDR2 FQGNSA. The germline V and J ends were trimmed by 5 bases and 0 bases, with 11 bases remaining between them. CDR3 residues: CASSPAVFSGNTIYF. The CDR3 DNA is TGTGCCAGCAGCCCCGCGGTCTTCTCTGGAAACACCATATATTTT. Complete variable domain (other parts from reference TRBV7-2 and TRBJ1-3): GAGVSQSPSNKVTEKGKDVELRCDPISGHTALYWYRQSLGQGLEFLIYFQGNSAPDKSGLPSDRFSAERTGGSVSTLTIQRTQQEDSAVYLCASSPAVFSGNTIYFGEGSWLTVV.

This rearrangement joins TRBV28 to TRBJ1-2; D may be TRBD1 (6 bases). V dropped 1 base and J dropped 3 bases, with 18 bases sitting between them. The CDR3 totals 17 residues. Germline V gives CDR1 MDHEN, CDR2 SYDVKM. CDR3 coding DNA: TGTGCCAGCAGTTTATTTCCAGGGGACATCAGGCACTATGGCTACACCTTC. Its protein product is CASSLFPGDIRHYGYTF.

This chain links TRBV7-2 with TRBJ2-5; 11 bases are shared with TRBD2. The CDR3 is made up of 15 amino acids. In germline, CDR1 is SGHTA, CDR2 FQGNSA. Trimming cost V 6 bases and J 2 bases; bases outside gene matches: 5. CDR3 sequence: CASRGLAGGQETQYF. The CDR3 DNA is TGTGCCAGCAGGGGGCTAGCGGGGGGACAAGAGACCCAGTACTTC.

The chain joins TRBV12-3 or TRBV12-4 to TRBJ1-6; D uncertain. The CDR3 has 12 residues. Trimming removed 6 bases from V and 8 bases from J, with 8 bases in between. CDR3 amino acids: CASSSDDSPLHF. CDR3 coding DNA: TGTGCCAGCAGCTCAGATGATTCACCCCTCCACTTT.